The 23 T cell receptor beta chains in this list originate from one sample, sequenced in a study of neoadjuvant anti-PD-1 for oral cavity cancer. Produced via immunoSEQ multiplex PCR; TCRdb's table is partial and in-frame only. Here the sample spans under 10,000 clones, about 66% being singletons. The source material was tumor tissue, sampled before nivolumab (anti-PD-1) treatment. The receptors shown here come from a person aged 35-79 years with oral cavity squamous cell carcinoma.

The chain joins TRBV2 to TRBJ1-5; D is unresolved. Trimming cost V 8 bases and J 4 bases, with 15 bases left between them. The V gene's germline CDR1 is SNHLY and CDR2 FYNNEI. This CDR3 spans 14 amino acids. The CDR3, as DNA: TGTGCCAGCGGTGGCGGCGGAGTGAATCAGCCCCAGCATTTT. Its translation is CASGGGGVNQPQHF.

The chain has TRBV10-1 and TRBJ2-7; D call uncertain. The CDR3 contains 13 residues. Germline V gene data show CDR1 as WNHNN and CDR2 as SYGVQD (reference sequence). Trimming pared 3 bases from V and 3 bases from J, leaving 9 bases between. The CDR3 DNA follows: TGCGCCAGCAGTGAAAGTGCAGTCTACGAGCAGTACTTC. Encoded protein: CASSESAVYEQYF.

DNA of the CDR3: TGCGCCAGCAGGGGGGGAACGAACACTGAAGCTTTCTTT. Translation gives CASRGGTNTEAFF. V is TRBV5-1 and J is TRBJ1-1; a weak D match, TRBD1 (5 bases). The CDR3 extends over 13 amino acids. Germline values: CDR1 SGHRS, CDR2 YFSETQ. Trimming removed 5 bases from V and 1 base from J, with 9 bases in between.

This chain joins TRBV29-1 and TRBJ1-4, with TRBD1 as a possible D gene (6 bases). CDR3 size: 15 residues. CDR1 is SQVTM, CDR2 ANQGSEA, per germline. The V gene lost 3 bases and the J gene lost 6 bases, with 17 bases spanning the gap. The CDR3 nucleotides are TGCAGCGTTGACGGAGGTTCGGAGGGGGATGAAAAACTGTTTTTT. Amino acid sequence: CSVDGGSEGDEKLFF.

The rearrangement links TRBV5-4 to TRBJ2-5, with TRBD2 matching over 12 bases. Per the germline V gene, CDR1 is SGHNT and CDR2 is YYREEE (reference sequence). This CDR3 contains 16 residues. V shed 2 bases, J shed 5 bases, and the junction held 7 bases outside the gene matches. This CDR3 reads CASSFPSGRAAETQYF. CDR3 in DNA: TGTGCCAGCAGCTTTCCTAGCGGGAGGGCCGCCGAGACCCAGTACTTC.

The genes are TRBV7-2 and TRBJ1-5; no definite D call. The CDR3 spans 13 residues. V was clipped by 1 base and J by 5 bases, with 6 bases between them. Looked up from germline, CDR1 is SGHTA and CDR2 is FQGNSA. In DNA form, the CDR3 reads TGTGCCAGCAGCTTAGTCGGGGATCAGCCCCAGCATTTT. It yields the protein CASSLVGDQPQHF.

J is TRBJ1-2 and V is TRBV5-1, with D tentatively TRBD1 (6 bases). CDR3 size: 17 residues. Trimming removed 0 bases at V and 4 bases at J, with 19 bases between. CDR1 and CDR2 (germline): SGHRS, YFSETQ. This CDR3 reads CASSLAPRTAYSYGYTF. The CDR3 DNA is TGCGCCAGCAGCTTGGCCCCCCGGACAGCCTATTCCTATGGCTACACCTTC.

This clone has a handful of counts. The rearrangement links TRBV28 to TRBJ1-2, with TRBD1 matching over 12 bases. CDR1 and CDR2 from the germline V gene are MDHEN and SYDVKM. The V and J ends lost 6 bases and 3 bases, in that order; junction bases with no gene match: 8. CDR3 length: 16 amino acids. CDR3 DNA sequence: TGTGCCAGCAGCCAAGCCGGGACAGGGGGCTACTATGGCTACACCTTC. Translated: CASSQAGTGGYYGYTF.

The V gene is TRBV9, the J gene TRBJ1-5; D call uncertain. Trimming shortened V by 3 bases and J by 0 bases, and 10 bases separated the two germline ends. This CDR3 region has 15 residues. The V gene's germline CDR1 is SGDLS and CDR2 YYNGEE. CDR3 amino acids: CASSAGSYSNQPQHF. The CDR3 region has the DNA TGTGCCAGCAGCGCAGGTTCCTATAGCAATCAGCCCCAGCATTTT.

The chain recombines TRBV19 with TRBJ2-4, with D possibly TRBD2 on 7 matching bases. The germline CDR1 and CDR2 sequences are LNHDA and SQIVND (reference sequence). The CDR3 consists of 17 residues. V was cut by 3 bases and J by 0 bases, with 15 bases left in between. In DNA, the CDR3 is TGTGCCAGTAGTATGGGGGGGGCAGCTTTAGCCAAAAACATTCAGTACTTC. Translating gives CASSMGGAALAKNIQYF. The full variable domain, in which reference TRBV19 and TRBJ2-4 provide the parts outside the CDR3, is DGGITQSPKYLFRKEGQNVTLSCEQNLNHDAMYWYRQDPGQGLRLIYYSQIVNDFQKGDIAEGYSVSREKKESFPLTVTSAQKNPTAFYLCASSMGGAALAKNIQYFGAGTRLSVL.

The genes are TRBV7-9 and TRBJ1-3; D is uncertain. Trimming took 5 bases from V and 0 from J, leaving 8 bases between them. The CDR3 consists of 14 residues. Germline CDR1 and CDR2: SEHNR and FQNEAQ (reference sequence). The CDR3 loop is CASSPGFSGNTIYF. CDR3 DNA: TGTGCCAGCAGCCCGGGCTTCTCTGGAAACACCATATATTTT.

The CDR3 region is CASSIAQGRSYGYTF. Here the CDR3 DNA reads TGTGCCAGTAGTATCGCGCAGGGGCGATCTTATGGCTACACCTTC. This chain uses TRBV19 with TRBJ1-2; maybe TRBD1 (6 bases). Trimming cost V 3 bases and J 5 bases, with 16 bases left between them. The CDR3 extends over 15 amino acids. Germline V gene sequence: CDR1 LNHDA, CDR2 SQIVND (reference sequence).

This chain links TRBV9 with TRBJ2-1; D uncertain. Germline V CDR1 and CDR2: SGDLS, YYNGEE. The CDR3 is 13 residues long. The germline V and J ends were trimmed by 2 bases and 10 bases, with 13 bases remaining between them. The CDR3 protein is CASSVDSLREQFF. CDR3 bases: TGTGCCAGCAGCGTCGATTCCCTTCGGGAGCAGTTCTTC. The variable domain in full, completed from reference TRBV9 and TRBJ2-1, reads DSGVTQTPKHLITATGQRVTLRCSPRSGDLSVYWYQQSLDQGLQFLIQYYNGEERAKGNILERFSAQQFPDLHSELNLSSLELGDSALYFCASSVDSLREQFFGPGTRLTVL.

The chain combines TRBV5-1 with TRBJ2-7; D ambiguous. Trimming left V 5 bases short and J 5 bases short, with 17 bases between. The CDR3 consists of 14 residues. The germline V gene has CDR1 SGHRS and CDR2 YFSETQ. As DNA, the CDR3 is TGCGCCAGCAGTCCTCCGGAGACGCCTCACGAGCAGTACTTC. Translation gives CASSPPETPHEQYF.

This clone was seen a few times. The genes are TRBV6-1 and TRBJ2-7; D is undetermined. This CDR3 has 14 residues. Germline V gene data show CDR1 as MNHNS and CDR2 as SASEGT. Between the trimmed V and J ends, which lost 3 bases and 2 bases, there was a span of 11 bases. The CDR3 coding sequence is TGTGCCAGCAGTGAGCCGGGTCCGCCCTACGAGCAGTACTTC. Translated: CASSEPGPPYEQYF.

V gene TRBV27 combines with J gene TRBJ1-1; maybe TRBD1 (5 bases). Trimming stripped 3 bases from V and 1 base from J, with 6 bases between. The CDR3 spans 13 residues. Germline V gene lookup returns CDR1 MNHEY and CDR2 SMNVEV (reference sequence). The CDR3 DNA sequence: TGTGCCAGCAGTTTCACAGGGAACACTGAAGCTTTCTTT. This translates into CASSFTGNTEAFF.

This clone is medium-sized within its sample. J is TRBJ2-7 and V is TRBV11-2; 10 nucleotides match TRBD1. The ends lost 3 bases at V and 6 bases at J; junction bases unmatched: 5. The germline V gene encodes CDR1 SGHAT and CDR2 FQNNGV. The CDR3 consists of 14 residues. CDR3 coding DNA: TGTGCCAGCAGCTTCCCGGACAGGGGGGCCGAGCAGTACTTC. Encoded protein: CASSFPDRGAEQYF.

V and J are TRBV18 and TRBJ1-3; possible D gene TRBD1, 5 bases. The length of the CDR3 is 15 residues. CDR1 and CDR2 from the germline V gene are KGHSH and LQKENI. V was trimmed by 0 bases and J by 4 bases, leaving 10 bases between them. CDR3 sequence: CASSPPAGYGNTIYF. Here the CDR3 DNA reads TGTGCCAGCTCACCACCAGCAGGGTACGGAAACACCATATATTTT.

The chain has TRBV6-4 and TRBJ2-1; D is possibly TRBD1 or TRBD2 (5 bases each). In germline, CDR1 is MRHNA, CDR2 SNTAGT. The CDR3 covers 15 residues. Trimming shortened V by 2 bases and J by 6 bases, and 14 bases separated the two germline ends. In nucleotides, the CDR3 is TGTGCCAGCAGTGACGCTGCCGGGACCGTCAATGAGCAGTTCTTC. Translating gives CASSDAAGTVNEQFF.

This chain connects TRBV6-6 to TRBJ2-7; 12 positions agree with TRBD1. Per the germline V gene, CDR1 is MNHNY and CDR2 is SVGAGI (reference sequence). V was pared by 4 bases and J by 6 bases, with 7 bases of the junction left unmatched. The CDR3 runs to 15 residues. This CDR3 is CASSSMGQGASEQYF. CDR3 in DNA: TGTGCCAGCAGTTCCATGGGACAGGGGGCATCCGAGCAGTACTTC.

V is TRBV5-1 and J is TRBJ2-1; 12 positions match TRBD2. The CDR3 totals 16 residues. Unmatched junction bases numbered 5, after V lost 4 bases and J lost 3 bases. In germline, CDR1 is SGHRS, CDR2 YFSETQ. CDR3 nucleotide sequence: TGCGCCAGCAGCAGGACTAGCGGGGAATACTACAATGAGCAGTTCTTC. It is translated as CASSRTSGEYYNEQFF. The variable domain in full, completed from reference TRBV5-1 and TRBJ2-1, reads KAGVTQTPRYLIKTRGQQVTLSCSPISGHRSVSWYQQTPGQGLQFLFEYFSETQRNKGNFPGRFSGRQFSNSRSEMNVSTLELGDSALYLCASSRTSGEYYNEQFFGPGTRLTVL.

This clone was observed a single time. The chain combines TRBV5-1 with TRBJ2-7; weak D call: TRBD1 (7 bases). CDR1 is SGHRS and CDR2 is YFSETQ in the germline V gene. There are 14 residues in the CDR3. V lost 4 bases to trimming and J lost 0 bases, with 11 bases between them. CDR3 DNA sequence: TGCGCCAGCAGCCCGGGGGACAGCTCCTACGAGCAGTACTTC. It encodes CASSPGDSSYEQYF. Variable domain in full (rest from reference TRBV5-1 and TRBJ2-7): KAGVTQTPRYLIKTRGQQVTLSCSPISGHRSVSWYQQTPGQGLQFLFEYFSETQRNKGNFPGRFSGRQFSNSRSEMNVSTLELGDSALYLCASSPGDSSYEQYFGPGTRLTVT.

This clone has a handful of counts. The same CDR3 also results from other DNA sequences found in this sample. The chain carries TRBV29-1 and TRBJ1-5; no clear D gene. CDR1 is SQVTM, CDR2 ANQGSEA, per germline. V lost 6 bases and J 0 bases, leaving 9 bases between the germline ends. This CDR3 is 13 amino acids long. This CDR3 reads CSVRENSNQPQHF. The CDR3 coding sequence is TGCAGCGTGAGGGAGAATAGCAATCAGCCCCAGCATTTT.